The 23 T cell receptor beta chains listed next were all sequenced from one sample in a study of cytomegalovirus exposure and HLA in healthy donors. A multiplex PCR was run with 60 Vbeta primers and 13 Jbeta primers. TCRdb's copy holds only in-frame clones and misses some; the assay was immunoSEQ multiplex PCR. Of over 150,000 clones in the sample, approximately 85% were seen once. Sequenced: PBMCs. Receptor source: a man in his fifties in good health and CMV-seropositive.

The chain is built from TRBV27 and TRBJ2-5, with 9 positions matching TRBD2. Judging by the DNA end, TRBJ2-7 fits better; the J call may be wrong. CDR1 MNHEY and CDR2 SMNVEV come from the germline V gene (reference sequence). The CDR3 is 12 amino acids. CDR3 sequence reads: CASRERGDEQYF. DNA of the CDR3: TGTGCCAGCAGGGAGCGGGGGGACGAGCAGTACTTC.

The V gene is TRBV11-3, the J gene TRBJ2-3; 7 nucleotides line up with TRBD2. Germline V CDR1 and CDR2: SGHNT, YENEEA. The ends lost 5 bases at V and 1 base at J; junction bases unmatched: 3. The CDR3 spans 14 residues. CDR3 DNA sequence: TGTGCCAGCAGCATTGGGGGGGGCACAGATACGCAGTATTTT. It specifies CASSIGGGTDTQYF.

The DNA of the CDR3 is TGTGCCAGCAGCCAGATTACGGGGGGTTATACGCAGTATTTT. Translating it yields CASSQITGGYTQYF. The V and J genes are TRBV28 and TRBJ2-3, with 7 bases identical to TRBD2. J was trimmed by 7 bases and V by 6 bases; bases with no gene match: 10. Germline CDR1 MDHEN, CDR2 SYDVKM. The CDR3 extends over 14 amino acids.

The rearrangement links TRBV28 to TRBJ2-7; TRBD1 agrees at 10 bases. Trimming at V came to 6 bases and at J to 3 bases, leaving 5 bases not matched to a gene. The CDR3 is 14 amino acids. Germline-derived CDR1 and CDR2 are MDHEN and SYDVKM. The CDR3 coding sequence is TGTGCCAGCAGCCCCCGGGACAGGGGCTACGAGCAGTACTTC. The encoded protein is CASSPRDRGYEQYF.

The sample holds a few counts of this clone. The chain links TRBV4-3 to TRBJ1-1; possibly TRBD1 for D (5 bases). The CDR3 extends over 13 amino acids. Trimming removed 4 bases at V and 11 bases at J, with 17 bases between. CDR1 and CDR2 (germline): LGHNA, YSLEER. For the CDR3, the DNA is TGCGCCAGCAGCCGCCAAGCGGGGCACGGCGCTTTCTTT. Translation gives CASSRQAGHGAFF.

This chain joins TRBV28 and TRBJ2-7; D not certain. Trimming removed 4 bases at V and 7 bases at J, with 11 bases between. Germline assignment: CDR1 MDHEN and CDR2 SYDVKM. There are 12 residues in the CDR3. CDR3: CASSSISGEQYF. Here the CDR3 DNA reads TGTGCCAGCAGTTCGATATCGGGTGAGCAGTACTTC.

Comment on this clone: An end of the junction differs from the germline gene, which may be a read error. This chain uses TRBV7-3 with TRBJ2-6; maybe TRBD2 (6 bases). The CDR3 has 15 amino acids. Germline lookup yields CDR1 SGHTA and CDR2 FQGTGA. The CDR3 DNA sequence: TGTGCCAGCAGCCTAGGGGAGGCTGGGGCCAACGGCCTGACTTTC. It yields the protein CASSLGEAGANGLTF.

The chain links TRBV5-6 to TRBJ1-3; TRBD1 aligns across 7 bases. V trimming: 3 bases; J trimming: 0 bases; junction bases outside the gene matches: 6. The CDR3 length is 16 residues. Germline V gene data show CDR1 as SGHDT and CDR2 as YYEEEE. In DNA form, the CDR3 reads TGTGCCAGCAGCTCGTGGACAGGACACTCTGGAAACACCATATATTTT. Protein sequence: CASSSWTGHSGNTIYF.

This clone was recorded once. The chain uses TRBV4-1 and TRBJ2-2, with 13 positions matching TRBD2. The trim removed 4 bases at V and 6 bases at J, leaving 5 bases unmatched. Germline CDR1 and CDR2: MGHRA and YSYEKL. The CDR3 length is 16 residues. The CDR3 loop is CASSRQLAGGPGELFF. In DNA form, the CDR3 reads TGCGCCAGCAGCCGCCAACTAGCGGGAGGGCCCGGGGAGCTGTTTTTT.

This chain links TRBV5-1 with TRBJ1-2; 8 bases are a match to TRBD1. Germline V gives CDR1 SGHRS, CDR2 YFSETQ. The CDR3 runs to 14 residues. Losses at the gene ends were 0 bases for V and 8 bases for J; bases not matched to a gene: 6. CDR3 in amino acids: CASSLAGQGDGYTF. The DNA of the CDR3 is TGCGCCAGCAGCTTGGCCGGACAGGGAGACGGCTACACCTTC.

The genes are TRBV28 and TRBJ2-3; TRBD2 matches at 7 bases. CDR1 MDHEN and CDR2 SYDVKM come from the germline V gene. This CDR3 has 16 residues. Trimming cost V 8 bases and J 4 bases; bases outside gene matches: 15. The CDR3 loop reads CASANYGEGLADTQYF. CDR3 sequence (DNA): TGTGCCAGCGCGAACTACGGGGAGGGGTTGGCAGATACGCAGTATTTT. Together with reference TRBV28 and TRBJ2-3, the CDR3 gives the full variable domain: DVKVTQSSRYLVKRTGEKVFLECVQDMDHENMFWYRQDPGLGLRLIYFSYDVKMKEKGDIPEGYSVSREKKERFSLILESASTNQTSMYLCASANYGEGLADTQYFGPGTRLTVL.

Only one count was recorded for this clone. The rearrangement links TRBV18 to TRBJ1-1; D is possibly TRBD1 (5 bases). Germline CDR1 KGHSH, CDR2 LQKENI. Trimming took 0 bases from V and 2 from J, leaving 10 bases between them. This CDR3 has 15 amino acids. CDR3 in DNA: TGTGCCAGCTCACCACCGACAGACCTAAACACTGAAGCTTTCTTT. It yields the protein CASSPPTDLNTEAFF.

Remarks on this clone: The conserved phenylalanine or tryptophan is not found at the CDR3 terminus, so this likely reflects a read error. Because the CDR3's place on the DNA is in doubt, the DNA is left out and the CDR3 is given as listed by TCRdb. The chain employs TRBV10-3 and TRBJ1-4. Germline assignment: CDR1 ENHRY and CDR2 SYGVKD. From its first to its last residue, the CDR3 has 8 amino acids. The CDR3 spells CAIRDGVQ.

Remarks on this clone: In this CDR3 the conserved last residue, phenylalanine or tryptophan, is missing, so a read error is likely. The gene calls are TRBV30 and TRBJ1-5; TRBD1 matches at 9 bases. This CDR3 is built from 16 residues. Germline-derived CDR1 and CDR2 are GTSNPN and SVGIG (reference sequence). The V segment lost 3 bases and the J segment 3 bases; nucleotides outside the gene matches: 9. CDR3 region: CAWSLVTGGSNQPQHS. In DNA, the CDR3 is TGTGCCTGGAGCCTTGTGACAGGGGGTTCCAATCAGCCCCAGCATTCT.

This CDR3 is CASSQGVTHTPTGELFF. The CDR3 nucleotides are TGTGCCAGCAGCCAAGGCGTGACACATACCCCAACCGGGGAGCTGTTTTTT. This chain uses TRBV4-2 with TRBJ2-2, with D unresolved. Per germline, CDR1 LGHNA and CDR2 YNFKEQ. The germline V and J ends were trimmed by 1 base and 5 bases, with 17 bases remaining between them. This CDR3 is built from 17 residues.

CDR3 DNA: TGTGCCAGCAGCTCACAACCTCCCTACGAGCAGTACTTC. Its translation is CASSSQPPYEQYF. The V gene is TRBV9, the J gene TRBJ2-7, with unresolved D. The CDR3 is made up of 13 amino acids. The V and J ends lost 4 bases and 2 bases respectively, with 10 bases between them. Germline V lookup: CDR1 SGDLS, CDR2 YYNGEE.

The CDR3 region has the DNA TGTGCCAGCAGTTACAACAGGGGATATAATTCACCCCTCCACTTT. The encoded protein is CASSYNRGYNSPLHF. The chain combines TRBV6-5 with TRBJ1-6; TRBD1 matches at 7 bases. V gave up 2 bases and J gave up 4 bases; unmatched junction bases: 2. CDR3 length: 15 amino acids. Germline lookup yields CDR1 MNHEY and CDR2 SVGAGI.

V gene TRBV28 combines with J gene TRBJ2-1; possible D gene TRBD2, 6 bases. V was pared by 6 bases and J by 4 bases, with 16 bases between. CDR1 is MDHEN and CDR2 is SYDVKM in the germline V gene. This CDR3 comprises 15 residues. This CDR3 reads CASSPRLEVYNEQFF. The CDR3 bases are TGTGCCAGCAGCCCTAGACTAGAGGTTTACAATGAGCAGTTCTTC.

This clone was seen once. The chain couples TRBV11-2 to TRBJ1-3; D call uncertain. The CDR3 covers 14 residues. The ends were cut back, 5 bases at V and 0 bases at J, with 8 bases in the middle. The V gene's germline CDR1 is SGHAT and CDR2 FQNNGV. Written as DNA, the CDR3 is TGTGCCAGCAGCCCCCTCAGCTCTGGAAACACCATATATTTT. Translating gives CASSPLSSGNTIYF. Full variable domain (remainder filled in from reference TRBV11-2 and TRBJ1-3): EAGVAQSPRYKIIEKRQSVAFWCNPISGHATLYWYQQILGQGPKLLIQFQNNGVVDDSQLPKDRFSAERLKGVDSTLKIQPAKLEDSAVYLCASSPLSSGNTIYFGEGSWLTVV.

The rearrangement joins TRBV4-2 to TRBJ2-3; 8 nucleotides agree with TRBD2. The germline CDR1 and CDR2 sequences are LGHNA and YNFKEQ. The V gene end was trimmed by 0 bases and the J gene end by 1 base; junction bases not matched to a gene: 6. The CDR3 has 17 residues. CDR3 residues: CASSQDYGRGGTDTQYF. In nucleotides, the CDR3 is TGTGCCAGCAGCCAAGATTATGGGCGGGGGGGCACAGATACGCAGTATTTT.

The chain uses TRBV7-2 and TRBJ1-1; D remains unclear. CDR1 is SGHTA and CDR2 is FQGNSA in the germline V gene. This CDR3 spans 14 amino acids. Trimming shortened V by 5 bases and J by 1 base, and 11 bases separated the two germline ends. The CDR3 loop reads CASSVLNKNTEAFF. CDR3 nucleotide sequence: TGTGCCAGCAGCGTGTTAAACAAGAACACTGAAGCTTTCTTT.

The J gene is TRBJ2-7, the V gene TRBV28, with D possibly matching TRBD1 (6 bases). Trimming left V 6 bases short and J 3 bases short, with 18 bases between. The CDR3 loop spans 15 amino acids. CDR1 is MDHEN and CDR2 is SYDVKM in the germline V gene. This CDR3 reads CASSRPVAGVYEQYF. DNA for the CDR3: TGTGCCAGCAGCCGACCGGTGGCAGGGGTCTACGAGCAGTACTTC.

The gene calls are TRBV18 and TRBJ1-1; D call uncertain. Germline CDR1 is KGHSH and CDR2 is LQKENI. The V and J ends lost 6 bases and 1 base respectively, with 12 bases between them. CDR3 length equals 14 residues. Written as DNA, the CDR3 is TGTGCCAGCTCCGACTGGGAGGGGAACACTGAAGCTTTCTTT. This encodes CASSDWEGNTEAFF.